What follows describes a single TCR beta chain. This sample was taken from a study of blood T cell repertoires in COVID-19. Study-wide background: Acute and convalescent COVID-19 specimens originated in the United States, Italy and Spain. PBMCs, B-cell-depleted T cells, or T cells were the source of the cDNA or gDNA that made up the material.

The junction had 11 bases not matched to a gene; V was cut back by 3 bases and J by 8 bases. Per the germline V gene, CDR1 is DFQATT and CDR2 is SNEGSKA (reference sequence). The CDR3 has 14 amino acids. Data came from immunoSEQ multiplex PCR; TCRdb stores just in-frame clones and leaves some out. Here the sample spans about 200,000 clones, about nine tenths being singletons. The sequenced material came from peripheral blood. V usage is TRBV20-1 and J usage is TRBJ2-3, with 7 bases matching TRBD1. The clonotype originates from a man aged 35-49 years with acute or convalescent COVID-19. In nucleotides, the CDR3 is TGCAGTGCTAGTTTAGGGGGCTTCCCAGCTACGCAGTATTTT. The encoded protein is CSASLGGFPATQYF.